This is a list of T cell receptor beta chains from one sample in a study of monozygotic twins with inflammatory bowel disease. After re-calling the 5' RACE reads, TCRdb lists one entry per CDR3 protein, DNA absent. In all, the sample yields fewer than 450,000 distinct CDR3 sequences. Sequencing was performed on blood. Every receptor here comes from a human donor with ulcerative colitis or Crohn's disease, or a healthy co-twin of an affected twin (not recorded which). Each CDR3 is given with its conserved first and last residue.

CDR3	J	V
CASSVMGNAGYEQYF	TRBJ2-7	TRBV9
CASRVSGGYQETQYF	TRBJ2-5	TRBV5-1
CASSWVGQDNEKLFF	TRBJ1-4	TRBV5-6
CASSLYRDSRYNEQFF	TRBJ2-1	TRBV7-9
CASSVNREVGGFTF	TRBJ1-2	TRBV11-1
CATSAQARNQPQHF	TRBJ1-5	TRBV12-3/TRBV12-4
CASKGTGVYEQYF	TRBJ2-7	TRBV19
CSAQGLADTGELFF	TRBJ2-2	TRBV20-1
CASSFPGTSYGYTF	TRBJ1-2	TRBV12-3/TRBV12-4
CASSLPGQIYNEQFF	TRBJ2-1	TRBV28
CSAIDRTLNYGYTF	TRBJ1-2	TRBV20-1
CASIRQSPPAMTF	TRBJ1-2	TRBV6-2/TRBV6-3
CASSQGTGGNIQYF	TRBJ2-4	TRBV4-1
CASSLRDTNTGELFF	TRBJ2-2	TRBV7-3
CASSFEGRLNIQYF	TRBJ2-4	TRBV5-1
CASSQDFGSWGTEAFF	TRBJ1-1	TRBV4-1
CASSPPGQGFYNEQFF	TRBJ2-1	TRBV6-5
CASVMGVPFEQYF	TRBJ2-7	TRBV6-2/TRBV6-3
CASSSTGVRAYEQYF	TRBJ2-7	TRBV27
CSAQTDLSSYEQYF	TRBJ2-7	TRBV20-1
CSARGGPETQYF	TRBJ2-5	TRBV20-1
CASSLETGLSYNEQFF	TRBJ2-1	TRBV11-1
CASTELASGDTSTDTQYF	TRBJ2-3	TRBV5-1
CASSLGGLSSGANVLTF	TRBJ2-6	TRBV5-8
CASSLWTSGDNEQFF	TRBJ2-1	TRBV12-3/TRBV12-4
CASSPMGHYSTDTQYF	TRBJ2-3	TRBV14
CASSTNRGTVQNTEAFF	TRBJ1-1	TRBV5-6
CASSLAGGYNEQFF	TRBJ2-1	TRBV11-3
CASSMGTSNEKLFF	TRBJ1-4	TRBV19
CASSPFQQRNSPLHF	TRBJ1-6	TRBV7-9
CASSSHRGILTGELFF	TRBJ2-2	TRBV7-9
CASSGGTGIYEQYF	TRBJ2-7	TRBV9
CSAATGQSTGELFF	TRBJ2-2	TRBV29-1
CASSHGQGSGSDTQYF	TRBJ2-3	TRBV5-1
CASTGTNYEQYF	TRBJ2-7	TRBV7-9
CASTLGRLSSYEQYF	TRBJ2-7	TRBV12-3/TRBV12-4
CSAAMSTYLYEQYF	TRBJ2-7	TRBV20-1
CASSVFGTSNTGELFF	TRBJ2-2	TRBV2
CAWSSGQGANTEAFF	TRBJ1-1	TRBV30
CASSFGHTWYQETQYF	TRBJ2-5	TRBV5-4
CASTLNRDTNTGELFF	TRBJ2-2	TRBV6-5
CASSPRQGRTKNIQYF	TRBJ2-4	TRBV18
CASSLEGGNEQFF	TRBJ2-1	TRBV7-9
CASSSKQGSTNEKLFF	TRBJ1-4	TRBV7-9
CASSLRRGGYGYTF	TRBJ1-2	TRBV12-3/TRBV12-4
CASSLFGGASYNEQFF	TRBJ2-1	TRBV7-9
CASHPRGLGTEAFF	TRBJ1-1	TRBV27
CASSSSQYNEQFF	TRBJ2-1	TRBV12-3/TRBV12-4
CASSLDGQGPKAFF	TRBJ1-1	TRBV7-9
CASSLVGAGYEKLFF	TRBJ1-4	TRBV11-2
CASSQLTSGDNEQFF	TRBJ2-1	TRBV4-3
CSVDRGGRETQYF	TRBJ2-5	TRBV29-1
CSARGFRTNTGELFF	TRBJ2-2	TRBV20-1
CSARDPLAGGNTDTQYF	TRBJ2-3	TRBV20-1